This is a list of T cell receptor beta chains from one sample in a study of blood T cells in healthy people across ages. TCRdb re-called the 5' RACE reads with MiXCR, one entry per CDR3 protein. The data show about 640,000 distinct CDR3 sequences, roughly 58% seen once. Sequences were obtained from blood. Source of these receptors: a man aged 55-75 years in good health. Each CDR3 is given with its conserved first and last residue. A D gene is named only where the DNA matches it firmly. For some rows the clone size is stated as once, few or many, or as a class when expanded; others skip it.

cdr3_aa | cdr3_nt | d_call | j_call | v_call | clone_size
CASSLRTSSYNEQFF | TGTGCCAGCAGTTTAAGGACCAGCTCCTACAATGAGCAGTTCTTC | - | TRBJ2-1 | TRBV28 | few
CASSPRVASKEETQYF | TGCGCCAGCAGCCCCCGGGTCGCTTCCAAAGAAGAGACCCAGTACTTC | - | TRBJ2-5 | TRBV5-1 | -
CASSNGGTGHSKLFF | TGTGCCAGCAGTAACGGCGGGACAGGACATTCGAAGTTGTTTTTT | TRBD1 | TRBJ1-4 | TRBV6-2/TRBV6-3 | -
CASRSLAGFRETQYF | TGTGCCAGCAGGTCTCTAGCGGGGTTTCGGGAGACCCAGTACTTC | TRBD2 | TRBJ2-5 | TRBV6-6 | -
CASSLGPDRGLYNEQFF | TGTGCCAGCAGTTTAGGACCAGACAGGGGGCTCTACAATGAGCAGTTCTTC | TRBD1 | TRBJ2-1 | TRBV27 | -
CASRAGSLTGELFF | TGTGCCAGCAGGGCTGGATCCTTGACCGGGGAGCTGTTTTTT | - | TRBJ2-2 | TRBV28 | -
CSARPTPWGADGYTF | TGCAGTGCTAGACCGACCCCGTGGGGGGCAGATGGCTACACCTTC | - | TRBJ1-2 | TRBV20-1 | -
CASALAASYNEQFF | TGCGCCAGCGCCCTAGCGGCCTCCTACAATGAGCAGTTCTTC | TRBD2 | TRBJ2-1 | TRBV5-1 | -
CASSLAEGAVIEKLFF | TGTGCCAGTAGCTTAGCGGAGGGGGCGGTAATTGAAAAACTGTTTTTT | TRBD1 | TRBJ1-4 | TRBV7-2 | -
CSAFRDSEEKLFF | TGCAGTGCTTTCCGGGACAGTGAAGAAAAACTGTTTTTT | TRBD1 | TRBJ1-4 | TRBV20-1 | -
CASSIPRQGPEYEQYF | TGTGCCAGCAGCATCCCCCGACAGGGGCCGGAGTACGAGCAGTACTTC | - | TRBJ2-7 | TRBV21-1 | -
CASTYGGGSYNEQFF | TGTGCCAGCACCTATGGCGGGGGATCCTACAATGAGCAGTTCTTC | TRBD2 | TRBJ2-1 | TRBV27 | -
CASSLGLASTYEQYF | TGCGCCAGCAGCTTGGGGCTAGCGAGTACCTACGAGCAGTACTTC | - | TRBJ2-7 | TRBV5-1 | few
CAIGRGGGYTF | TGTGCCATCGGGAGAGGGGGCGGCTACACCTTC | TRBD1 | TRBJ1-2 | TRBV10-3 | -
CASSLTSSGGIYNEQFF | TGCGCCAGCAGCTTGACATCTAGCGGGGGGATCTACAATGAGCAGTTCTTC | TRBD2 | TRBJ2-1 | TRBV5-1 | -
CSASEGGTGELFF | TGCAGCGCGTCCGAAGGGGGTACCGGGGAGCTGTTTTTT | - | TRBJ2-2 | TRBV29-1 | many
CAISAGQGNEKLFF | TGTGCCATCAGCGCGGGACAGGGTAATGAAAAACTGTTTTTT | TRBD1 | TRBJ1-4 | TRBV10-3 | -
CASSSGLAGDLDTQYF | TGTGCCAGCAGCTCAGGACTAGCGGGGGATTTGGATACGCAGTATTTT | TRBD2 | TRBJ2-3 | TRBV7-2 | -
CASSLKGEPAFHTQYF | TGCGCCAGCAGCTTGAAAGGGGAACCCGCCTTTCATACGCAGTATTTT | - | TRBJ2-3 | TRBV5-1 | few
CASSGLRGGKETQYF | TGTGCCAGCAGTGGGCTTAGGGGGGGCAAAGAGACCCAGTACTTC | - | TRBJ2-5 | TRBV28 | -
CASSLAGGQSEKLFF | TGCGCCAGCAGCTTGGCCGGGGGGCAAAGTGAAAAACTGTTTTTT | - | TRBJ1-4 | TRBV5-1 | -
CASSGTDHTQYF | TGTGCCAGCAGTGGGACGGACCATACGCAGTATTTT | - | TRBJ2-3 | TRBV12-3/TRBV12-4 | -